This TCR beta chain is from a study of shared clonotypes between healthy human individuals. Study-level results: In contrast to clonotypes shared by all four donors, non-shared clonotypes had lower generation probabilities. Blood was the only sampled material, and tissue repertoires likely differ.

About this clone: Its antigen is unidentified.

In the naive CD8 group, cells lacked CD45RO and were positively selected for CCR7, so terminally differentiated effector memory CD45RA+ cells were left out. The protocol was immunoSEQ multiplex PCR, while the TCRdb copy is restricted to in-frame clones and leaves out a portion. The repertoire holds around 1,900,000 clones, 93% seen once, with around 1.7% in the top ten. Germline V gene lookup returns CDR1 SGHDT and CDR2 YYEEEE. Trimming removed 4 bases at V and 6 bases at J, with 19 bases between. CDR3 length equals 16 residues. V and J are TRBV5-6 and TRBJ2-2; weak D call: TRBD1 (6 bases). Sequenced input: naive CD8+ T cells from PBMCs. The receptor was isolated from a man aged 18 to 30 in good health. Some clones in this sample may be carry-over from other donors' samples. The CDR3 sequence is CASSLELDRLSGELFF. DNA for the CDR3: TGTGCCAGCAGCCTTGAACTCGACAGGTTGTCCGGGGAGCTGTTTTTT. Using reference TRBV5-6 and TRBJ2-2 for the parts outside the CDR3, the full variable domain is DAGVTQSPTHLIKTRGQQVTLRCSPKSGHDTVSWYQQALGQGPQFIFQYYEEEERQRGNFPDRFSGHQFPNYSSELNVNALLLGDSALYLCASSLELDRLSGELFFGEGSRLTVL.